One and the same sample provided the 26 T cell receptor beta chains below, sequenced in a study of T cells in Graves' hyperthyroidism and ophthalmopathy. The CDR3 regions of TCR beta were amplified from RNA transcripts. The HTBI primer set drove a first-round RT-PCR of the TCR CDR3. TCRdb recomputed calls from the multiplex PCR reads with MiXCR, one row per CDR3 protein. The sample lists hundreds of thousands of distinct CDR3 sequences, over 35% occurring once. Specimen: blood. Source of these receptors: a man aged 18 to 30 with Graves' hyperthyroidism.

The chain uses TRBV2 and TRBJ1-1; tentatively, D is TRBD1 (5 bases). This CDR3 has 16 amino acids. Trimming took off 4 bases at V and 4 bases at J, with 19 bases between the two ends. Germline loops: CDR1 SNHLY, CDR2 FYNNEI. CDR3 bases: TGTGCCAGCAGTGCCAGCTCAAGTTCGGGGGGCACTGAAGCTTTCTTT. Its protein product is CASSASSSSGGTEAFF.

This clonotype occurred a few times. This chain joins TRBV5-1 and TRBJ2-5; D tentatively fits TRBD1 or TRBD2 (5 bases each). The germline V and J ends were trimmed by 4 bases and 2 bases, with 15 bases remaining between them. The CDR3 is 15 amino acids. Germline V gene data show CDR1 as SGHRS and CDR2 as YFSETQ. CDR3 region: CASSPASGRQETQYF. DNA for the CDR3: TGCGCCAGCAGCCCAGCCTCGGGACGTCAAGAGACCCAGTACTTC.

The table lists this clonotype with many counts. The rearrangement links TRBV7-8 to TRBJ1-5, with a weak D call TRBD1 (6 bases). V gave up 1 base and J gave up 8 bases, with 12 bases separating them. CDR1 is SGHVS, CDR2 FQNEAQ, per germline. CDR3 length equals 14 residues. CDR3 sequence: CASSLVRGQEPQHF. As DNA, the CDR3 is TGTGCCAGCAGCTTAGTCAGGGGCCAGGAGCCCCAGCATTTT.

The V and J genes are TRBV6-1 and TRBJ2-2; the D is unclear. Germline CDR1 and CDR2: MNHNS and SASEGT. The CDR3 spans 12 residues. Trimming removed 7 bases from V and 7 bases from J, with 10 bases in between. CDR3 amino acids: CASILVIGELFF. As DNA, the CDR3 is TGTGCCAGCATACTTGTCATCGGGGAGCTGTTTTTT.

This clonotype was counted between two and nine times. The V call is TRBV20-1, the J call TRBJ2-7; 10 nucleotides agree with TRBD2. There are 14 residues in the CDR3. The V and J ends lost 4 bases and 2 bases, in that order; junction bases with no gene match: 5. Germline lookup yields CDR1 DFQATT and CDR2 SNEGSKA (reference sequence). In DNA form, the CDR3 reads TGCAGTGCTATTGGACTAGCGGAGACCTACGAGCAGTACTTC. It encodes CSAIGLAETYEQYF.

This chain links TRBV4-2 with TRBJ2-7; D is unclear. Germline CDR1 and CDR2: LGHNA and YNFKEQ. V was clipped by 0 bases and J by 7 bases, with 10 bases between them. There are 13 residues in the CDR3. The CDR3 DNA reads TGTGCCAGCAGCCAAGAACCATCGAGAGAGCAGTACTTC. Its translation is CASSQEPSREQYF.

The V gene is TRBV6-2 or TRBV6-3, the J gene TRBJ1-3; D remains unclear. This CDR3 is 18 amino acids long. V was trimmed by 6 bases and J by 6 bases, leaving 27 bases between them. The V gene's germline CDR1 is MNHEY and CDR2 SVGEGT. The CDR3 DNA reads TGTGCCAGCAGATTACATGTATTCCCCGACACCCTAATAAACACCATATATTTT. It specifies CASRLHVFPDTLINTIYF.

There are a few counts of this clonotype. V usage is TRBV12-3 or TRBV12-4 and J usage is TRBJ1-5; possibly TRBD1 for D (5 bases). The CDR3 contains 16 residues. V was cut by 5 bases and J by 4 bases, with 18 bases left in between. CDR3 region: CASSERAGPSNQPQHF. CDR3 nucleotides: TGTGCCAGCAGTGAAAGGGCAGGGCCCTCGAATCAGCCCCAGCATTTT.

The chain is built from TRBV2 and TRBJ2-7; the match to TRBD2 covers 7 bases. The CDR3 length is 14 residues. With 5 bases clipped from V and 6 bases from J, the junction kept 10 bases outside the gene matches. Germline lookup yields CDR1 SNHLY and CDR2 FYNNEI. The chain's CDR3 is CASSPSGTVSEQYF. For the CDR3, the DNA is TGTGCCAGCAGTCCGAGCGGGACCGTTTCCGAGCAGTACTTC. Filled out from reference TRBV2 and TRBJ2-7, the complete variable domain reads EPEVTQTPSHQVTQMGQEVILRCVPISNHLYFYWYRQILGQKVEFLVSFYNNEISEKSEIFDDQFSVERPDGSNFTLKIRSTKLEDSAMYFCASSPSGTVSEQYFGPGTRLTVT.

The V and J genes are TRBV7-2 and TRBJ1-1; 9 nucleotides align to TRBD1. V dropped 5 bases and J dropped 1; count of bases not matched to a gene: 17. The CDR3 covers 19 residues. CDR1 SGHTA and CDR2 FQGNSA come from the germline V gene. CDR3 loop: CASSHRLDRGLIRNTEAFF. For the CDR3, the DNA is TGTGCCAGCAGCCATCGTCTGGACAGGGGTCTTATCCGGAACACTGAAGCTTTCTTT.

This clonotype was counted many times. The chain has TRBV7-2 and TRBJ1-1; possibly TRBD1 for D (6 bases). The CDR3 length is 14 residues. Germline-derived CDR1 and CDR2 are SGHTA and FQGNSA. V lost 6 bases, J lost 0 bases, and 11 bases lay in between. Here the CDR3 DNA reads TGTGCCAGCAGTCGGACAGAATTGAACACTGAAGCTTTCTTT. Translating it yields CASSRTELNTEAFF.

The chain joins TRBV4-3 to TRBJ2-5; a weak D match, TRBD2 (5 bases). This CDR3 is 15 amino acids long. V dropped 0 bases and J dropped 4 bases, with 12 bases sitting between them. The V gene's germline CDR1 is LGHNA and CDR2 YSLEER. As DNA, the CDR3 is TGCGCCAGCAGCCAAGATGAGGGCGGCGGAGAGACCCAGTACTTC. Its translation is CASSQDEGGGETQYF.

The chain's CDR3 is CSARGETGFYEQYF. CDR3 DNA: TGCAGTGCTAGAGGGGAGACAGGGTTCTACGAGCAGTACTTC. The chain combines TRBV20-1 with TRBJ2-7, with TRBD1 matching 7 bases. The CDR3 totals 14 residues. Germline loops: CDR1 DFQATT, CDR2 SNEGSKA (reference sequence). Losses at the gene ends were 1 base for V and 3 bases for J; bases not matched to a gene: 6.

Worth noting for this clonotype: This may arise from a read error, as a much more abundant clone is one base away. The chain employs TRBV20-1 and TRBJ1-1; D uncertain. Trimming left V 5 bases short and J 0 bases short, with 10 bases between. CDR1 is DFQATT and CDR2 is SNEGSKA in the germline V gene (reference sequence). The CDR3 length is 13 residues. Here the CDR3 DNA reads TGCAGTGCTGGTTGGCGGATGAACACTGAAGCTTTCTTT. It encodes CSAGWRMNTEAFF.

As for this clonotype: It may be a read error: a sequence one base away is much more abundant. Lacking the conserved final phenylalanine or tryptophan, this CDR3 likely reflects a read error. The V call is TRBV2, the J call TRBJ2-5; 9 bases agree with TRBD2. Trimming at V came to 8 bases and at J to 1 base, leaving 2 bases not matched to a gene. Looked up from germline, CDR1 is SNHLY and CDR2 is FYNNEI. CDR3 length: 13 amino acids. CDR3 region: CASERGVQETQYL. CDR3 DNA: TGTGCCAGCGAGCGGGGGGTCCAAGAGACCCAGTACCTC.

The chain's CDR3 is CASSEEGGQPANYGYTF. In DNA, the CDR3 is TGTGCCAGCAGTGAAGAGGGGGGACAGCCTGCTAACTATGGCTACACCTTC. The chain couples TRBV2 to TRBJ1-2, with TRBD1 matching over 7 bases. Trimming took 1 base from V and 0 from J; bases not matched to a gene: 8. Germline lookup yields CDR1 SNHLY and CDR2 FYNNEI. This CDR3 is built from 17 residues.

This clonotype occurred many times. J is TRBJ2-2 and V is TRBV19, with 7 positions matching TRBD1. The V segment lost 7 bases and the J segment 2 bases; nucleotides outside the gene matches: 7. The CDR3 has 15 amino acids. Germline V gene lookup returns CDR1 LNHDA and CDR2 SQIVND (reference sequence). CDR3 sequence: CASTSRQGNTGELFF. In DNA form, the CDR3 reads TGTGCCAGTACCTCTAGACAGGGCAACACCGGGGAGCTGTTTTTT.

This clonotype was seen at least ten times. The CDR3 bases are TGTGCCAGTCTTACAGGAGTACTTAACTATGGCTACACCTTC. Translating gives CASLTGVLNYGYTF. The chain uses TRBV2 and TRBJ1-2, with a tentative D call TRBD1 (5 bases). The germline gives CDR1 SNHLY, CDR2 FYNNEI. Deletions cut 9 bases from V and 1 base from J, with 15 bases between. There are 14 residues in the CDR3. Drawing the rest from reference TRBV2 and TRBJ1-2, the complete variable domain is EPEVTQTPSHQVTQMGQEVILRCVPISNHLYFYWYRQILGQKVEFLVSFYNNEISEKSEIFDDQFSVERPDGSNFTLKIRSTKLEDSAMYFCASLTGVLNYGYTFGSGTRLTVV.

The chain combines TRBV6-1 with TRBJ1-1; D is unclear. The germline CDR1 and CDR2 sequences are MNHNS and SASEGT. The CDR3 consists of 11 residues. Deletions cut 11 bases from V and 1 base from J, with 8 bases between. The CDR3 region has the DNA TGTGCCTGTACAGAGAACACTGAAGCTTTCTTT. It codes for CACTENTEAFF.

V is TRBV2 and J is TRBJ1-6; a weak D match, TRBD1 (5 bases). Germline CDR1 is SNHLY and CDR2 is FYNNEI. V lost 3 bases, J lost 7 bases, and 10 bases lay in between. This CDR3 is 14 amino acids long. CDR3 bases: TGTGCCAGCAGTGATGGACAATTCAATTCACCCCTCCACTTT. It codes for CASSDGQFNSPLHF. The full variable domain, in which reference TRBV2 and TRBJ1-6 provide the parts outside the CDR3, is EPEVTQTPSHQVTQMGQEVILRCVPISNHLYFYWYRQILGQKVEFLVSFYNNEISEKSEIFDDQFSVERPDGSNFTLKIRSTKLEDSAMYFCASSDGQFNSPLHFGNGTRLTVT.

The chain links TRBV4-1 to TRBJ1-6; unclear D gene. The CDR3 runs to 12 residues. Germline CDR1 reads MGHRA; CDR2 reads YSYEKL. Trimming took off 1 base at V and 10 bases at J, with 5 bases between the two ends. The CDR3 DNA follows: TGCGCCAGCAGCCAAGGGTCCTCACCCCTCCACTTT. It translates to CASSQGSSPLHF.

There are many counts of this clonotype. The chain is built from TRBV12-3 or TRBV12-4 and TRBJ1-5, with a tentative D call TRBD1 (6 bases). CDR3 length equals 13 residues. The V end lost 3 bases, the J end lost 5 bases, and 8 bases lay between the germline ends. Here the CDR3 reads CASSFSGDQPQHF. CDR3 sequence (DNA): TGTGCCAGCAGTTTTTCAGGGGATCAGCCCCAGCATTTT.

The chain links TRBV11-2 to TRBJ2-5; 11 bases map to TRBD2. The junction had 7 bases not matched to a gene; V was cut back by 2 bases and J by 5 bases. This CDR3 contains 16 residues. Germline V gene lookup returns CDR1 SGHAT and CDR2 FQNNGV. The CDR3 DNA reads as TGTGCCAGCAGCTTATCGCTAGCGGGAGGCGACGAGACCCAGTACTTC. This gives the protein CASSLSLAGGDETQYF.

The V and J genes are TRBV9 and TRBJ1-1; possibly TRBD1 for D (5 bases). CDR3 length equals 14 residues. Per the germline V gene, CDR1 is SGDLS and CDR2 is YYNGEE. The V end lost 3 bases, the J end lost 4 bases, and 13 bases lay between the germline ends. CDR3: CASSARDPSTEAFF. Written as DNA, the CDR3 is TGTGCCAGCAGCGCCAGGGACCCGAGCACTGAAGCTTTCTTT. Combining the CDR3 with reference TRBV9 and TRBJ1-1 gives the whole variable domain DSGVTQTPKHLITATGQRVTLRCSPRSGDLSVYWYQQSLDQGLQFLIQYYNGEERAKGNILERFSAQQFPDLHSELNLSSLELGDSALYFCASSARDPSTEAFFGQGTRLTVV.

This clonotype came up many times. The chain recombines TRBV24-1 with TRBJ2-2; tentatively, D is TRBD2 (5 bases). The CDR3 has 15 amino acids. V was pared by 3 bases and J by 6 bases, with 13 bases between. CDR1 KGHDR and CDR2 SFDVKD come from the germline V gene. The CDR3 is CATSDPGGIAGELFF. CDR3 in DNA: TGTGCCACCAGTGATCCCGGAGGCATCGCCGGGGAGCTGTTTTTT.

This clonotype was seen many times. The chain has TRBV13 and TRBJ1-5; D is perhaps TRBD1 (5 bases). Trimming stripped 5 bases from V and 6 bases from J, with 11 bases between. The V gene's germline CDR1 is PRHDT and CDR2 FYEKMQ (reference sequence). This CDR3 is 13 amino acids long. The DNA of the CDR3 is TGTGCCAGCAGCCAAGACAGCTCTCAGCCCCAGCATTTT. This codes for CASSQDSSQPQHF. Looking up the rest from reference TRBV13 and TRBJ1-5 gives the full variable domain: AAGVIQSPRHLIKEKRETATLKCYPIPRHDTVYWYQQGPGQDPQFLISFYEKMQSDKGSIPDRFSAQQFSDYHSELNMSSLELGDSALYFCASSQDSSQPQHFGDGTRLSIL.